This TCR beta chain is drawn from a study of blood T cell repertoires in COVID-19. For the study at large: Samples of COVID-19 (acute and convalescent) were obtained from the United States, Italy and Spain. Sample material is recorded as cDNA or gDNA derived from T cells, B-cell-depleted T cells, or PBMCs.

Trimming removed 6 bases at V and 2 bases at J, with 14 bases between. The length of the CDR3 is 15 residues. Germline V gene sequence: CDR1 MDHEN, CDR2 SYDVKM. Authors' methods: Estimation of nucleated cell counts relied on the amplification of reference gene primers. Clones were sequenced by immunoSEQ multiplex PCR, and TCRdb holds only the in-frame ones, with some missing. V, J and clone size are those of that table, while D and trimming were read from the DNA. Among some 200,000 clones, around 84% were seen once, and the ten largest hold about an eighth. The sequenced sample consisted of peripheral blood. This chain connects TRBV28 to TRBJ1-5; D is possibly TRBD1 (5 bases). This TCR derives from a man aged 30 to 39 with active or convalescent COVID-19. CDR3: CASSGGGSGNQPQHF. DNA for the CDR3: TGTGCCAGCAGCGGGGGAGGCTCGGGCAATCAGCCCCAGCATTTT.